This TCR beta chain came from a study of identical twins. cDNA carried unique molecular identifiers, and a universal primer site was added by template switching. TCRdb called the 5' RACE reads again in MiXCR, with one record for every CDR3 protein. The sample carries 1.5 million to 2 million distinct CDR3 sequences, under 35% recorded once. V was shortened by 2 bases and J by 8 bases, with 10 bases between the two germline ends. Germline V CDR1 and CDR2: SGHDT, YYEEEE. There are 13 residues in the CDR3. Comment on this clonotype: As yet, its antigen is unknown.

The donor group consisted entirely of healthy Caucasians. Study conclusions and caveats: Excess twin sharing in beta out-of-frame sequences was weaker.

The V and J genes are TRBV5-6 and TRBJ1-4, with D maybe TRBD1 (6 bases). Sequences were obtained from cord blood. The sequence was collected from a newborn girl in good health. This CDR3 is CASSLTGKEKLFF. The CDR3 nucleotides read TGTGCCAGCAGCTTAACAGGGAAAGAAAAACTGTTTTTT.